The 21 T cell receptor beta chains listed next were all sequenced from one sample in a study of blood T cell repertoires in COVID-19 (dated by TCRdb to the early 2020s). The method behind the library was the immunoSEQ multiplex PCR assay. Imported from immuneACCESS, the table was reduced by TCRdb to in-frame sequences with V and J called. These copies leave out some clones; in studies compared against another copy, an unresolved V gene accounts for under half, and the cause of the remainder is not known. The sample table contains roughly 150,000 clones; only one count was recorded for 82% of them. Jointly, the top ten make up 10% to 13% of the sample. The sample was peripheral blood. The receptors shown here come from a woman aged 80 or over with active or convalescent COVID-19.

The V and J genes are TRBV28 and TRBJ1-2; D unresolved. From germline, CDR1 is MDHEN and CDR2 SYDVKM. This CDR3 spans 14 amino acids. V lost 6 bases, J lost 4 bases, and 15 bases lay in between. Here the CDR3 DNA reads TGTGCCAGCAGGGTGGGCAGCTTGGTCTATGGCTACACCTTC. Encoded protein: CASRVGSLVYGYTF.

The chain links TRBV6-5 to TRBJ1-5; D perhaps matches TRBD1 (5 bases). The V and J ends lost 7 bases and 7 bases respectively, with 14 bases between them. The CDR3 totals 13 residues. Per germline, CDR1 MNHEY and CDR2 SVGAGI. CDR3 sequence reads: CASIFQGSQPQHF. The DNA for the CDR3 is TGTGCCAGCATCTTTCAGGGTAGCCAGCCCCAGCATTTT.

The chain employs TRBV7-9 and TRBJ2-5; 9 bases map to TRBD1. V lost 5 bases, J lost 3 bases, and 7 bases stayed unmatched. This CDR3 is built from 15 residues. The germline V gene has CDR1 SEHNR and CDR2 FQNEAQ (reference sequence). The CDR3 region has the DNA TGTGCCAGCAGCCCCCGGGACAGGGAGGAAGAGACCCAGTACTTC. This encodes CASSPRDREEETQYF.

V and J are TRBV15 and TRBJ2-5; maybe TRBD2 (7 bases). CDR1 LNHNV and CDR2 YYDKDF come from the germline V gene (reference sequence). Trimming cost V 1 base and J 2 bases, with 11 bases left between them. The CDR3 consists of 15 residues. The CDR3 DNA reads as TGTGCCACCAGCAGAGCGGGGGGCGGGCAAGAGACCCAGTACTTC. It specifies CATSRAGGGQETQYF.

The chain carries TRBV12-5 and TRBJ1-6, with a tentative D call TRBD1 (5 bases). The germline V gene has CDR1 LGHNT and CDR2 FRNRAP. The CDR3 covers 13 residues. The germline V and J ends were trimmed by 6 bases and 12 bases, with 15 bases remaining between them. The CDR3 loop is CASGVNQDIPLHF. As DNA, the CDR3 is TGTGCTAGTGGGGTTAACCAGGACATACCCCTCCACTTT.

This clone appeared once. The chain is built from TRBV9 and TRBJ2-2, with 8 positions matching TRBD1. Germline assignment: CDR1 SGDLS and CDR2 YYNGEE. The CDR3 is made up of 14 amino acids. Trimming removed 5 bases from V and 3 bases from J; junction bases left unmatched: 3. The CDR3 loop reads CASSGDRYTGELFF. CDR3 DNA sequence: TGTGCCAGCAGTGGGGACAGGTACACCGGGGAGCTGTTTTTT.

This clone was detected once. This rearrangement joins TRBV18 to TRBJ1-1; D uncertain. Germline CDR1 KGHSH, CDR2 LQKENI. V lost 2 bases, J lost 3 bases, and 10 bases lay in between. The CDR3 extends over 14 amino acids. Here the CDR3 reads CASSPRSGDTEAFF. CDR3 nucleotides: TGTGCCAGCTCACCAAGGAGTGGAGACACTGAAGCTTTCTTT.

The chain carries TRBV9 and TRBJ2-1, with D perhaps matching TRBD1 (5 bases). Germline lookup yields CDR1 SGDLS and CDR2 YYNGEE. The CDR3 totals 12 residues. Trimming took off 3 bases at V and 12 bases at J, with 13 bases between the two ends. In DNA, the CDR3 is TGTGCCAGCAGCGCCGACAGTTATTCGCAGTTCTTC. This sequence encodes CASSADSYSQFF. Full variable domain (outside the CDR3, taken from reference TRBV9 and TRBJ2-1): DSGVTQTPKHLITATGQRVTLRCSPRSGDLSVYWYQQSLDQGLQFLIQYYNGEERAKGNILERFSAQQFPDLHSELNLSSLELGDSALYFCASSADSYSQFFGPGTRLTVL.

The chain carries TRBV4-1 and TRBJ2-1; the D gene is possibly TRBD1 (6 bases). The CDR3 is 14 residues long. Germline V gene data show CDR1 as MGHRA and CDR2 as YSYEKL. V was cut by 1 base and J by 3 bases, with 7 bases left in between. This CDR3 is CASSQGGLYNEQFF. The CDR3 DNA reads as TGCGCCAGCAGCCAAGGGGGGCTCTACAATGAGCAGTTCTTC.

The chain links TRBV7-9 to TRBJ2-7, with D maybe TRBD1 (5 bases). Germline V gene lookup returns CDR1 SEHNR and CDR2 FQNEAQ (reference sequence). Trimming shortened V by 1 base and J by 0 bases, and 10 bases separated the two germline ends. The CDR3 sequence is 15 residues long. The CDR3 protein is CASSLVATASYEQYF. In nucleotides, the CDR3 is TGTGCCAGCAGCTTAGTTGCGACAGCCTCCTACGAGCAGTACTTC.

As regards this clone: Other nucleotide sequences from this sample produce the same CDR3. The chain joins TRBV4-1 to TRBJ2-7; D is possibly TRBD2 (6 bases). Germline lookup yields CDR1 MGHRA and CDR2 YSYEKL. Trimming stripped 0 bases from V and 1 base from J, with 10 bases between. The CDR3 runs to 15 residues. CDR3 nucleotides: TGCGCCAGCAGCCAAGATGGAAGCGGGTCCTACGAGCAGTACTTC. Its protein is CASSQDGSGSYEQYF.

The chain has TRBV7-8 and TRBJ1-2, with 8 bases matching TRBD1. Germline V gene lookup returns CDR1 SGHVS and CDR2 FQNEAQ. This CDR3 comprises 15 residues. Trimming cost V 5 bases and J 3 bases; bases outside gene matches: 8. DNA of the CDR3: TGTGCCAGCAGCCAGGGGACAGGAAGGCACTATGGCTACACCTTC. It codes for CASSQGTGRHYGYTF.

The V gene is TRBV12-3 or TRBV12-4, the J gene TRBJ2-5; a weak D match, TRBD2 (6 bases). V was clipped by 9 bases and J by 1 base, with 9 bases between them. CDR3 length equals 12 residues. The CDR3 loop is CASGLLQETQYF. CDR3 in DNA: TGTGCCAGTGGACTACTCCAAGAGACCCAGTACTTC.

The CDR3 is CACGQGLNTEAFF. For the CDR3, the DNA is TGTGCCTGCGGACAGGGGTTGAACACTGAAGCTTTCTTT. This chain uses TRBV30 with TRBJ1-1, with 9 nucleotides matching TRBD1. The CDR3 runs to 13 residues. The germline V gene encodes CDR1 GTSNPN and CDR2 SVGIG (reference sequence). Trimming removed 6 bases from V and 0 bases from J; junction bases left unmatched: 2.

The genes are TRBV7-8 and TRBJ2-7; 9 nucleotides line up with TRBD1. The CDR3 extends over 14 amino acids. J was trimmed by 3 bases and V by 2 bases; bases with no gene match: 2. CDR1 SGHVS and CDR2 FQNEAQ come from the germline V gene. CDR3 sequence (DNA): TGTGCCAGCAGCTTAATGACAGGGGGCTACGAGCAGTACTTC. It translates to CASSLMTGGYEQYF.

This clone was detected a few times. The V and J genes are TRBV7-9 and TRBJ2-1; D not certain. From germline, CDR1 is SEHNR and CDR2 FQNEAQ (reference sequence). The V end lost 6 bases, the J end lost 4 bases, and 10 bases lay between the germline ends. The CDR3 sequence is 13 residues long. As DNA, the CDR3 is TGTGCCAGCAGTTCGGCTAGATACAATGAGCAGTTCTTC. Translating it yields CASSSARYNEQFF.

V is TRBV4-2 and J is TRBJ2-1, with 9 bases aligning to TRBD2. The V segment lost 2 bases and the J segment 6 bases; nucleotides outside the gene matches: 8. Per germline, CDR1 LGHNA and CDR2 YNFKEQ. This CDR3 contains 16 residues. CDR3 in amino acids: CASSQKLAGDINEQFF. The CDR3 region has the DNA TGTGCCAGCAGCCAAAAACTAGCGGGCGATATCAATGAGCAGTTCTTC.

V gene TRBV30 combines with J gene TRBJ1-2; 10 positions match TRBD1. V shed 2 bases, J shed 7 bases, and the junction held 4 bases outside the gene matches. The germline V gene encodes CDR1 GTSNPN and CDR2 SVGIG (reference sequence). CDR3 size: 13 residues. CDR3 coding DNA: TGTGCCTGGAGTAGACAGGGGGCGAGTGGCTACACCTTC. It translates to CAWSRQGASGYTF. Full variable domain (outside the CDR3, taken from reference TRBV30 and TRBJ1-2): SQTIHQWPATLVQPVGSPLSLECTVEGTSNPNLYWYRQAAGRGLQLLFYSVGIGQISSEVPQNLSASRPQDRQFILSSKKLLLSDSGFYLCAWSRQGASGYTFGSGTRLTVV.

This chain links TRBV9 with TRBJ1-6, with D maybe TRBD1 (5 bases). Per the germline V gene, CDR1 is SGDLS and CDR2 is YYNGEE. The CDR3 sequence is 14 residues long. Between the trimmed V and J ends, which lost 0 bases and 6 bases, there was a span of 7 bases. The CDR3 DNA is TGTGCCAGCAGCGTAGATCAGGGTAATTCACCCCTCCACTTT. Translated: CASSVDQGNSPLHF.

This clone has a handful of counts. The rearrangement links TRBV3-1 (or the pseudogene TRBV3-2) to TRBJ1-2; TRBD1 matches 7 bases. Germline assignment: CDR1 LGHDT and CDR2 YNNKEL (reference sequence). V lost 4 bases, J lost 6 bases, and 11 bases stayed unmatched. CDR3 length equals 15 residues. CDR3 in amino acids: CASSPHGQAADGYTF. As DNA, the CDR3 is TGTGCCAGCAGCCCCCACGGACAGGCAGCCGATGGCTACACCTTC.

V gene TRBV5-8 combines with J gene TRBJ1-4, with a possible D match to TRBD1 (5 bases). The germline gives CDR1 SGHTS, CDR2 YDEGEE. The CDR3 length is 15 residues. The V gene lost 5 bases and the J gene lost 3 bases, with 14 bases spanning the gap. CDR3 sequence reads: CASSSRRGSNEKLFF. The CDR3 bases are TGTGCCAGCAGTTCACGACGGGGGTCTAATGAAAAACTGTTTTTT.